This paragraph covers one T cell receptor (beta chain) sequence. Original processing methods: Nucleated cell number was recorded as an estimate derived from reference gene primer amplification. Repertoires were generated with immunoSEQ multiplex PCR, while TCRdb's copy carries only in-frame clones and drops some. The DNA was the basis for D and trimming; V, J and clone size are from that table. The data hold some 25,000 clones, with more than 85% observed a single time. This sample is drawn from a study of blood T cell repertoires in COVID-19. Study-wide background: Sites across the United States, Italy and Spain contributed samples from acute and convalescent COVID-19. T cells, B-cell-depleted T cells, or PBMCs provided the cDNA or gDNA that served as material.

Germline CDR1 reads SGHNT; CDR2 reads YENEEA. The CDR3 spans 15 residues. The germline V and J ends were trimmed by 5 bases and 2 bases, with 13 bases remaining between them. The chain carries TRBV11-3 and TRBJ2-1; perhaps TRBD2 as D (6 bases). The TCR comes from a human donor in a cohort sampled during active COVID-19. Sequenced input: peripheral blood. As DNA, the CDR3 is TGTGCCAGCAGCGGACCGGGGGTCACCTACAATGAGCAGTTCTTC. The encoded protein is CASSGPGVTYNEQFF. The full variable domain, with the rest looked up from reference TRBV11-3 and TRBJ2-1, is EAGVVQSPRYKIIEKKQPVAFWCNPISGHNTLYWYLQNLGQGPELLIRYENEEAVDDSQLPKDRFSAERLKGVDSTLKIQPAELGDSAVYLCASSGPGVTYNEQFFGPGTRLTVL.